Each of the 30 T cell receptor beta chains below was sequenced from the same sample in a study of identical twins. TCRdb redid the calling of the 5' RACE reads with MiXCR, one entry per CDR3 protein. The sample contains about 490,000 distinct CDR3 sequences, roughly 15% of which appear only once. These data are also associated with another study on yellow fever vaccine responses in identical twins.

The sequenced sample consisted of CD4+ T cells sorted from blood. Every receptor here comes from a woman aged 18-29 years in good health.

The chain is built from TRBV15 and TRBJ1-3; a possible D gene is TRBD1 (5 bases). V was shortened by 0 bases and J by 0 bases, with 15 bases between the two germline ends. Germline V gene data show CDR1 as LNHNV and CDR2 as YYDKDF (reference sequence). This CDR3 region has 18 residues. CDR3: CATSREPGRGSSGNTIYF. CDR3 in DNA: TGTGCCACCAGCAGAGAACCGGGACGCGGAAGCTCTGGAAACACCATATATTTT.

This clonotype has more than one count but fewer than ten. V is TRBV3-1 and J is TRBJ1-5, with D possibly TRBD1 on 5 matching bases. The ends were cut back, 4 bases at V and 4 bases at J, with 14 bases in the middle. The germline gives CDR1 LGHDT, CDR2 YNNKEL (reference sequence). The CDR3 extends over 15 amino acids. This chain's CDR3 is CASSPTGDRNQPQHF. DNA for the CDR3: TGTGCCAGCAGCCCTACCGGGGACCGAAATCAGCCCCAGCATTTT. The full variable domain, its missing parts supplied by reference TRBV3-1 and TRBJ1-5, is DTAVSQTPKYLVTQMGNDKSIKCEQNLGHDTMYWYKQDSKKFLKIMFSYNNKELIINETVPNRFSPKSPDKAHLNLHINSLELGDSAVYFCASSPTGDRNQPQHFGDGTRLSIL.

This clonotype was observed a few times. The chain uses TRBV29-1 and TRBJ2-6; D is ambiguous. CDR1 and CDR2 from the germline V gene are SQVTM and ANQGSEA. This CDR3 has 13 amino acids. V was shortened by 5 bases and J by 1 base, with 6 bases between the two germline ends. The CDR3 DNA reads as TGCAGCGTTCAACCATCTGGGGCCAACGTCCTGACTTTC. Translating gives CSVQPSGANVLTF.

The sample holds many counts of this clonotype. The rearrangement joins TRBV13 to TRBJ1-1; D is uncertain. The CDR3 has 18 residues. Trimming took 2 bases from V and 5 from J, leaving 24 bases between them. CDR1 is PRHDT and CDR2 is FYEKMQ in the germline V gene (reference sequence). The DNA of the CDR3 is TGTGCCAGCAGCTTAAGATTCAGGTATGAGGTGGGAGCAACTGAAGCTTTCTTT. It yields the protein CASSLRFRYEVGATEAFF.

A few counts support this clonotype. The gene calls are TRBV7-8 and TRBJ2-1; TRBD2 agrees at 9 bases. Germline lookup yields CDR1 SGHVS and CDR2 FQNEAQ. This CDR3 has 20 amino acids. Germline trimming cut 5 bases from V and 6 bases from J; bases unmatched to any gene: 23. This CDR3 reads CASSPSRLTGWGAGGNEQFF. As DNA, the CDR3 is TGTGCCAGCAGCCCCTCCCGCCTAACTGGTTGGGGAGCGGGGGGCAATGAGCAGTTCTTC.

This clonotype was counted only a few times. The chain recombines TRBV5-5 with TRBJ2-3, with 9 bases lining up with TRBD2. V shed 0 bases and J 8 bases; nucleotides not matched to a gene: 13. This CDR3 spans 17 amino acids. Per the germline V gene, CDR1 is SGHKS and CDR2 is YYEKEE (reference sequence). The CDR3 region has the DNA TGTGCCAGCAGCTTGGATCGAAGCGGGAGGTTACTGGGTACGCAGTATTTT. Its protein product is CASSLDRSGRLLGTQYF.

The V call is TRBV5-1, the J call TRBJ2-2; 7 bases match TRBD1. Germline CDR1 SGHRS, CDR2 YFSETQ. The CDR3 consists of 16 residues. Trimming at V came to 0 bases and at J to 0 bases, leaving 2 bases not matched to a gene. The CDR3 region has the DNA TGCGCCAGCAGCTTGGAAGGGGGCGCGAACACCGGGGAGCTGTTTTTT. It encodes CASSLEGGANTGELFF.

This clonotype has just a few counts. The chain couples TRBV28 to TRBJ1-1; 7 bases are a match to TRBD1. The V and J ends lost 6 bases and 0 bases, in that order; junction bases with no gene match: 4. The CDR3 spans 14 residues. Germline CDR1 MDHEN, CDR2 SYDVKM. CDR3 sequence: CASREGQMNTEAFF. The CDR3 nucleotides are TGTGCCAGCAGAGAGGGACAGATGAACACTGAAGCTTTCTTT.

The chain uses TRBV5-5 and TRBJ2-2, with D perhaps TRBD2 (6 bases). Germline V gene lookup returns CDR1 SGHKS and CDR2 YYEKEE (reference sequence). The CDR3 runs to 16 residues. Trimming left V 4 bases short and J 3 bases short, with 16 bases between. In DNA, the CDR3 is TGTGCCAGCAGCCGGGCCGGGGGATTGGACACCGGGGAGCTGTTTTTT. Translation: CASSRAGGLDTGELFF.

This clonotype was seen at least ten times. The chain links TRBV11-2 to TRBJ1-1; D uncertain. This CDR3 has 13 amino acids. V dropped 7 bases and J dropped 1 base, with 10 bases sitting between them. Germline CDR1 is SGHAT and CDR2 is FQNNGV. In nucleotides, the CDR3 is TGTGCCAGCACCCTCGGAACGAACACTGAAGCTTTCTTT. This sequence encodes CASTLGTNTEAFF.

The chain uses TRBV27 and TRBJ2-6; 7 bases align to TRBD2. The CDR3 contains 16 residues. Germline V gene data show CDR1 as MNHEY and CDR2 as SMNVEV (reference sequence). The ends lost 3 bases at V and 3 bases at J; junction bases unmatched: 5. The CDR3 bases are TGTGCCAGCAGTTTCGGCGGGAGAAGTGGGGCCAACGTCCTGACTTTC. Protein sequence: CASSFGGRSGANVLTF.

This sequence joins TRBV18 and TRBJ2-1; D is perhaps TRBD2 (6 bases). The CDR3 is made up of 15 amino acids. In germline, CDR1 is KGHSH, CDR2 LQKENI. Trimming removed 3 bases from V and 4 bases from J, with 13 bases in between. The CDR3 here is CASSPRYGGYNEQFF. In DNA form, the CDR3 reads TGTGCCAGCTCACCTCGGTATGGGGGGTACAATGAGCAGTTCTTC.

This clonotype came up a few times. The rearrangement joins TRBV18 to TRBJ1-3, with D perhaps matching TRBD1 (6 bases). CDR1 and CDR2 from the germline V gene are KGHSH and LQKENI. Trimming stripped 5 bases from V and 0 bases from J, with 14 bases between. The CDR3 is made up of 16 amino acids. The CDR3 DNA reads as TGTGCCAGCTCAAGCAGGGGAAGCAGCTCTGGAAACACCATATATTTT. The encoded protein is CASSSRGSSSGNTIYF. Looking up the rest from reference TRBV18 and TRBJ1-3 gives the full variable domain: NAGVMQNPRHLVRRRGQEARLRCSPMKGHSHVYWYRQLPEEGLKFMVYLQKENIIDESGMPKERFSAEFPKEGPSILRIQQVVRGDSAAYFCASSSRGSSSGNTIYFGEGSWLTVV.

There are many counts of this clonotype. In nucleotides, the CDR3 is TGCGCCAGCAGCATTCCCGGGACCGACACCGGGGAGCTGTTTTTT. Protein: CASSIPGTDTGELFF. V and J are TRBV5-1 and TRBJ2-2; D may be TRBD1 or TRBD2 (5 bases each). This CDR3 contains 15 residues. The ends were cut back, 4 bases at V and 3 bases at J, with 13 bases in the middle. The germline CDR1 and CDR2 sequences are SGHRS and YFSETQ.

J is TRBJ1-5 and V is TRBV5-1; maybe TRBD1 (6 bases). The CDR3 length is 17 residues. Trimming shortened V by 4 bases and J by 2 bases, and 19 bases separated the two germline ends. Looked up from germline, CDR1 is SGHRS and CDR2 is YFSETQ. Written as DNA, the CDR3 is TGCGCCAGCAGCCCAGGAGTTCAGGGGACGGGCAATCAGCCCCAGCATTTT. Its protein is CASSPGVQGTGNQPQHF.

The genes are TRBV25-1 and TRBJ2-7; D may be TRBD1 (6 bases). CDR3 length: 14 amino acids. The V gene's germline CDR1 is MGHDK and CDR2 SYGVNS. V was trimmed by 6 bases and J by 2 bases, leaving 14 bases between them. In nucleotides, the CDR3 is TGTGCCAGCAGCCCCCAGGGGAAACCCTACGAGCAGTACGTC. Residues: CASSPQGKPYEQYV.

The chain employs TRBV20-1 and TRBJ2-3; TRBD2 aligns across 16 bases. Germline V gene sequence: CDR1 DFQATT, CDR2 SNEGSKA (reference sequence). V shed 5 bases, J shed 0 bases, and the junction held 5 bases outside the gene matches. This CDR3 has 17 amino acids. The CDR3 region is CSASGTSGRGSTDTQYF. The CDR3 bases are TGCAGTGCTTCCGGGACTAGCGGGAGGGGGAGCACAGATACGCAGTATTTT.

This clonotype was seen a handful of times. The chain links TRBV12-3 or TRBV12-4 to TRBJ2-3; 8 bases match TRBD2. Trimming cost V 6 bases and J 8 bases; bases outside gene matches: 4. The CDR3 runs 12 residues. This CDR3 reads CASRLGGGTQYF. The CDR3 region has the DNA TGTGCCAGCAGACTCGGGGGGGGTACGCAGTATTTT.

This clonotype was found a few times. CDR3 sequence reads: CASSPNPPQTVNTEAFF. The CDR3 DNA sequence: TGTGCCAGCTCACCAAACCCCCCACAGACCGTTAACACTGAAGCTTTCTTT. The chain couples TRBV18 to TRBJ1-1, with D unresolved. Per the germline V gene, CDR1 is KGHSH and CDR2 is LQKENI. V was trimmed by 2 bases and J by 2 bases, leaving 18 bases between them. The CDR3 runs 17 residues.

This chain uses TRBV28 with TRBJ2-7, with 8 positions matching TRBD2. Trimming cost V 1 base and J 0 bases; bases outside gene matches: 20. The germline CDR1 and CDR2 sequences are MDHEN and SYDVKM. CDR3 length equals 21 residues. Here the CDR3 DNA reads TGTGCCAGCAGTTTATCCAGGGGTAAAAAGCGGGAGAGCCCCCTCTCCTACGAGCAGTACTTC. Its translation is CASSLSRGKKRESPLSYEQYF.

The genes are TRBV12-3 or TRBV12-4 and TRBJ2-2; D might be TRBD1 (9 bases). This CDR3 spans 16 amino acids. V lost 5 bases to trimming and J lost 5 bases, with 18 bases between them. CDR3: CASSRGGQGGTGELFF. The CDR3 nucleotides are TGTGCCAGCAGTCGGGGGGGACAGGGAGGGACCGGGGAGCTGTTTTTT.

CDR3 loop: CASSVEPSGKGETQYF. CDR3 sequence (DNA): TGTGCCAGCAGCGTAGAACCAAGCGGGAAGGGTGAGACCCAGTACTTC. The chain employs TRBV9 and TRBJ2-5; the match to TRBD2 covers 7 bases. Germline CDR1 and CDR2: SGDLS and YYNGEE. The CDR3 is made up of 16 amino acids. V shed 0 bases and J 5 bases; nucleotides not matched to a gene: 10. Variable domain in full (rest from reference TRBV9 and TRBJ2-5): DSGVTQTPKHLITATGQRVTLRCSPRSGDLSVYWYQQSLDQGLQFLIQYYNGEERAKGNILERFSAQQFPDLHSELNLSSLELGDSALYFCASSVEPSGKGETQYFGPGTRLLVL.

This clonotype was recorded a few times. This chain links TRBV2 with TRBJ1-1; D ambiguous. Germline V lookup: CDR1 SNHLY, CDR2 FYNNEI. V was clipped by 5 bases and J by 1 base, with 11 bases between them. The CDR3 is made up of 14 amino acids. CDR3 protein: CASSSRGENTEAFF. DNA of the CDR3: TGTGCCAGCAGTTCTCGCGGGGAGAACACTGAAGCTTTCTTT.

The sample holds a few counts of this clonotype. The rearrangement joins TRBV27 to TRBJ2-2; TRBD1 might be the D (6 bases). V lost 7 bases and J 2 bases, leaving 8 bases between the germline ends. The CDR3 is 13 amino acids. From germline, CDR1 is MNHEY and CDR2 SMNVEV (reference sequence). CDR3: CASKGENTGELFF. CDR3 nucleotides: TGTGCCAGCAAGGGGGAAAACACCGGGGAGCTGTTTTTT.

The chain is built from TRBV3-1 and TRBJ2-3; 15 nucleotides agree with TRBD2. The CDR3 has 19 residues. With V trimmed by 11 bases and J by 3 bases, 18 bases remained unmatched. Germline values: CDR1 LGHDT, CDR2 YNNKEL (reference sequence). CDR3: CAFSPGTSGGFQRTDTQYF. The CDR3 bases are TGTGCCTTCAGCCCCGGGACTAGCGGGGGGTTCCAGAGAACAGATACGCAGTATTTT.

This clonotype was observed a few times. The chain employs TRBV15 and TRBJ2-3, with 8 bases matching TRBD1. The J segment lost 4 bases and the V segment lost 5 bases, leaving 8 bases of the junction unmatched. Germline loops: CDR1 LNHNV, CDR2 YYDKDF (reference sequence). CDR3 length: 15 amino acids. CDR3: CATSGTGGRADTQYF. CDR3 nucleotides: TGTGCCACCAGCGGAACAGGGGGTCGGGCAGATACGCAGTATTTT.

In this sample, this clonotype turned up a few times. DNA for the CDR3: TGCAGTGCTAGAGAGAATAGAAACACCGGGGAGCTGTTTTTT. This sequence encodes CSARENRNTGELFF. This chain links TRBV20-1 with TRBJ2-2, with D unclear. Germline CDR1 reads DFQATT; CDR2 reads SNEGSKA (reference sequence). Trimming cost V 0 bases and J 2 bases, with 7 bases left between them. CDR3 length: 14 residues.

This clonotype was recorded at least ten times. DNA of the CDR3: TGCGCCAGCAGCCAAGACGGCGCAGGAACCCCTTCCTACGAGCAGTACGTC. Translated: CASSQDGAGTPSYEQYV. The chain employs TRBV4-1 and TRBJ2-7; no clear D gene. Germline CDR1 MGHRA, CDR2 YSYEKL. V lost 0 bases to trimming and J lost 1 base, with 16 bases between them. CDR3 length equals 17 residues.

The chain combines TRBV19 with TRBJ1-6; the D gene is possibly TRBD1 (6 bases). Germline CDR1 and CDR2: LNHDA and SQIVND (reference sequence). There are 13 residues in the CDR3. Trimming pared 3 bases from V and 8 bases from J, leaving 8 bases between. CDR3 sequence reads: CASSIYRDSPLHF. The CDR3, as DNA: TGTGCCAGTAGTATTTACAGGGATTCACCCCTCCACTTT. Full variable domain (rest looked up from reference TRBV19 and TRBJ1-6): DGGITQSPKYLFRKEGQNVTLSCEQNLNHDAMYWYRQDPGQGLRLIYYSQIVNDFQKGDIAEGYSVSREKKESFPLTVTSAQKNPTAFYLCASSIYRDSPLHFGNGTRLTVT.

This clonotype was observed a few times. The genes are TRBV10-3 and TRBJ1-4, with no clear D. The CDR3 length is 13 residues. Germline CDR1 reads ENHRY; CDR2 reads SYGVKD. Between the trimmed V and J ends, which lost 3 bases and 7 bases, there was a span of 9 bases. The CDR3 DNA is TGTGCCATCAGTGATGGGCATAGTGAAAAACTGTTTTTT. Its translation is CAISDGHSEKLFF.